Below are 13 T cell receptor beta chains sequenced from a single sample in a study of blood T cells in healthy people across ages. A sample-barcoded 5' primer and a J-beta primer mix were used in a second PCR of about 6 to 11 cycles. TCRdb redid the calling of the 5' RACE reads with MiXCR, one entry per CDR3 protein. The sample consists of 800,000 to 1,300,000 distinct CDR3 sequences, around 27% of them appearing once. These data also formed part of another study, on T cells of mothers and their children.

The specimen was blood. The source is a girl aged 2 to 10 in good health.

This clonotype was detected a few times. This sequence joins TRBV7-8 and TRBJ2-5; 10 positions match TRBD1. The CDR3 has 16 amino acids. Trimming at V came to 5 bases and at J to 3 bases, leaving 9 bases not matched to a gene. Germline CDR1 SGHVS, CDR2 FQNEAQ. The CDR3 region has the DNA TGTGCCAGCAGCCCTAACCTCGGGACAGGGGAAGAGACCCAGTACTTC. Its translation is CASSPNLGTGEETQYF.

V usage is TRBV12-3 or TRBV12-4 and J usage is TRBJ1-2, with 8 bases identical to TRBD1. Trimming cost V 5 bases and J 7 bases; bases outside gene matches: 6. The CDR3 is made up of 13 amino acids. CDR3 region: CASSLHRGFGYTF. The CDR3 DNA is TGTGCCAGCAGTCTGCACAGGGGGTTTGGCTACACCTTC.

For the CDR3, the DNA is TGTGCCAGCAGTCGGGACAGGGGTCATGATACGCAGTATTTT. This codes for CASSRDRGHDTQYF. V and J are TRBV28 and TRBJ2-3, with 10 bases fitting TRBD1. V lost 5 bases and J lost 6; bases outside the gene matches: 5. The length of the CDR3 is 14 residues. In germline, CDR1 is MDHEN, CDR2 SYDVKM.

The gene calls are TRBV29-1 and TRBJ2-7; no firm D call. Trimming took 1 base from V and 7 from J, leaving 14 bases between them. The CDR3 contains 13 residues. CDR1 and CDR2 (germline): SQVTM, ANQGSEA. The CDR3 bases are TGCAGCGTTGAAGCAGGATATACGAAGGAGCAGTACTTC. Translating gives CSVEAGYTKEQYF.

The CDR3 loop is CASSSWDTAYEQYF. In nucleotides, the CDR3 is TGTGCCAGCAGCTCCTGGGACACCGCCTACGAGCAGTACTTC. The rearrangement joins TRBV7-9 to TRBJ2-7, with D maybe TRBD1 (6 bases). The germline V and J ends were trimmed by 4 bases and 2 bases, with 12 bases remaining between them. Germline loops: CDR1 SEHNR, CDR2 FQNEAQ (reference sequence). This CDR3 has 14 residues.

The gene calls are TRBV27 and TRBJ2-7; D remains unclear. The ends were cut back, 3 bases at V and 3 bases at J, with 15 bases in the middle. CDR3 length: 15 residues. CDR1 and CDR2 (germline): MNHEY, SMNVEV (reference sequence). The CDR3: CASSFRLALSYEQYF. In DNA, the CDR3 is TGTGCCAGCAGTTTCAGACTTGCGCTAAGCTACGAGCAGTACTTC.

The chain couples TRBV24-1 to TRBJ2-2; D might be TRBD1 (6 bases). The CDR3 loop spans 16 amino acids. Germline CDR1 reads KGHDR; CDR2 reads SFDVKD. Trimming removed 7 bases from V and 1 base from J, with 15 bases in between. As DNA, the CDR3 is TGTGCCACCAGCGACACATCCAGGGGGAACACCGGGGAGCTGTTTTTT. It is translated as CATSDTSRGNTGELFF.

The genes are TRBV5-1 and TRBJ2-5, with a possible D match to TRBD2 (6 bases). The tail of the sequence fits TRBJ2-1 better, so the J call may be wrong. Germline V gene data show CDR1 as SGHRS and CDR2 as YFSETQ. This CDR3 region has 18 residues. CDR3 sequence (DNA): TGCGCCAGCAGCTTCCCAATTTATGGGACTTCTTCAGGGAATGAGCAGTTCTTC. This translates into CASSFPIYGTSSGNEQFF.

CDR3 bases: TGCAGTGCTAGTGGGATGGGGGCATGGAAGGGCTACAATGAGCAGTTCTTC. Encoded protein: CSASGMGAWKGYNEQFF. This chain joins TRBV20-1 and TRBJ2-1; a possible D gene is TRBD1 (6 bases). V lost 3 bases and J 3 bases, leaving 21 bases between the germline ends. The V gene's germline CDR1 is DFQATT and CDR2 SNEGSKA (reference sequence). The CDR3 has 17 residues.

V is TRBV29-1 and J is TRBJ1-2; maybe TRBD1 (6 bases). Deletions cut 5 bases from V and 8 bases from J, with 15 bases between. The CDR3 sequence is 12 residues long. Germline assignment: CDR1 SQVTM and CDR2 ANQGSEA. This CDR3 is CSVHFRGRGYTF. The CDR3 coding sequence is TGCAGCGTTCATTTCAGGGGCAGGGGCTACACCTTC.

The genes are TRBV13 and TRBJ2-2; 8 bases are shared with TRBD2. There are 15 residues in the CDR3. V shed 5 bases, J shed 3 bases, and the junction held 5 bases outside the gene matches. Germline CDR1 reads PRHDT; CDR2 reads FYEKMQ (reference sequence). The CDR3 coding sequence is TGTGCCAGCAGCATTAGCGGGACCTACACCGGGGAGCTGTTTTTT. It is translated as CASSISGTYTGELFF.

This chain connects TRBV9 to TRBJ2-5; D possibly matches TRBD1 or TRBD2 (5 bases each). V was pared by 3 bases and J by 11 bases, with 20 bases between. CDR1 is SGDLS and CDR2 is YYNGEE in the germline V gene. The length of the CDR3 is 14 residues. The CDR3 is CASSAGRGVGEQYF. The CDR3 DNA is TGTGCCAGCAGCGCCGGTAGGGGAGTAGGGGAGCAGTACTTC.

The chain couples TRBV20-1 to TRBJ2-5; possibly TRBD1 or TRBD2 for D (6 bases each). Germline V gene sequence: CDR1 DFQATT, CDR2 SNEGSKA (reference sequence). This CDR3 region has 19 residues. V lost 0 bases to trimming and J lost 5 bases, with 28 bases between them. The CDR3 nucleotides read TGCAGTGCTAGAGATTCAGGGGACGGGAGCGGTCTGCCGCTGGAGACCCAGTACTTC. Residues: CSARDSGDGSGLPLETQYF.